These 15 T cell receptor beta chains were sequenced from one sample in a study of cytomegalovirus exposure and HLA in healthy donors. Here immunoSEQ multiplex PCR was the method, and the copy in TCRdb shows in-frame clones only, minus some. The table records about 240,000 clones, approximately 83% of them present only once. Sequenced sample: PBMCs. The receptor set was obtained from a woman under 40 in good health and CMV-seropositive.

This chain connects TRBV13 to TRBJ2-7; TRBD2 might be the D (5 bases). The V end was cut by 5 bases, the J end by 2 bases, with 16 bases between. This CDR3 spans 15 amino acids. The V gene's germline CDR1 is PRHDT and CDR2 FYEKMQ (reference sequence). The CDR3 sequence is CASSLTRTVTYEQYF. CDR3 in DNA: TGTGCCAGCAGCCTGACCCGGACTGTCACCTACGAGCAGTACTTC.

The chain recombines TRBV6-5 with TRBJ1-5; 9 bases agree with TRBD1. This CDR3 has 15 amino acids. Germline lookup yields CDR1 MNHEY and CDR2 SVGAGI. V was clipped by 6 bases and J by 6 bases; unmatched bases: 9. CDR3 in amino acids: CASRAQGQGGQPQHF. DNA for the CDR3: TGTGCCAGCAGAGCTCAGGGACAGGGAGGTCAGCCCCAGCATTTT.

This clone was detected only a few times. The CDR3 sequence is CASSVTGGGYTF. The CDR3 DNA reads TGTGCCAGCAGTGTTACAGGGGGTGGCTACACCTTC. V usage is TRBV9 and J usage is TRBJ1-2; 8 nucleotides align to TRBD1. The V gene end was trimmed by 5 bases and the J gene end by 7 bases; junction bases not matched to a gene: 4. Germline V gene data show CDR1 as SGDLS and CDR2 as YYNGEE. The CDR3 spans 12 residues.

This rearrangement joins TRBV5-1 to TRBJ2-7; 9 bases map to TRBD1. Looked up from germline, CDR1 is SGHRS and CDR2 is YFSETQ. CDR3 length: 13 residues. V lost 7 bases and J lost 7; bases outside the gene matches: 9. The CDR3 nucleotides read TGCGCCAGCCGGACAGGGGCCCCTGAAGAGCAGTACTTC. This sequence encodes CASRTGAPEEQYF.

The CDR3 DNA is TGTGCCAGCAGCTTAGGAGGATTCTCTGGGGCCAACGTCCTGACTTTC. This gives the protein CASSLGGFSGANVLTF. This chain uses TRBV11-2 with TRBJ2-6; D gene unclear. CDR1 and CDR2 (germline): SGHAT, FQNNGV. The V end lost 1 base, the J end lost 0 bases, and 7 bases lay between the germline ends. The CDR3 has 16 amino acids. Complete variable domain (other parts from reference TRBV11-2 and TRBJ2-6): EAGVAQSPRYKIIEKRQSVAFWCNPISGHATLYWYQQILGQGPKLLIQFQNNGVVDDSQLPKDRFSAERLKGVDSTLKIQPAKLEDSAVYLCASSLGGFSGANVLTFGAGSRLTVL.

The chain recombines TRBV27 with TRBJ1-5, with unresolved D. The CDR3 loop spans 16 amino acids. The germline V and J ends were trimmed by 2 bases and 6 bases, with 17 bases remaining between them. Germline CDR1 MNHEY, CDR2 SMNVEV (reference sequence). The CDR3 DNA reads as TGTGCCAGCAGTTTAGGGAGCCCTTACTCGGGTCAGCCCCAGCATTTT. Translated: CASSLGSPYSGQPQHF.

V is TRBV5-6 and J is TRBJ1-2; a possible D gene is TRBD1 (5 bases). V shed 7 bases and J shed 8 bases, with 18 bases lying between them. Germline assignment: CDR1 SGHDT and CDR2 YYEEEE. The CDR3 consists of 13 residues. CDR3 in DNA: TGTGCCAGCGCCCCGAGAGGGAGGGGCGGCTACACCTTC. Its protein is CASAPRGRGGYTF. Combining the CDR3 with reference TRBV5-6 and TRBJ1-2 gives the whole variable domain DAGVTQSPTHLIKTRGQQVTLRCSPKSGHDTVSWYQQALGQGPQFIFQYYEEEERQRGNFPDRFSGHQFPNYSSELNVNALLLGDSALYLCASAPRGRGGYTFGSGTRLTVV.

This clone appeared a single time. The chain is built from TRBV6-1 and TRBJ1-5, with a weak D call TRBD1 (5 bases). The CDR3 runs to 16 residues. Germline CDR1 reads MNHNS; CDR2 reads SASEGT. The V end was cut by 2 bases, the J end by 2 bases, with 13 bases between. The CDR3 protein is CASSESLGEGNQPQHF. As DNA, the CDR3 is TGTGCCAGCAGTGAAAGTCTAGGGGAGGGCAATCAGCCCCAGCATTTT.

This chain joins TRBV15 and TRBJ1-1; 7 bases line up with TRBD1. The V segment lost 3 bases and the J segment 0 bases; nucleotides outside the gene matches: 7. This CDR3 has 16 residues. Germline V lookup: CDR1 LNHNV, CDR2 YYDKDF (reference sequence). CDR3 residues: CATSSNRGQMNTEAFF. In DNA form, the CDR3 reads TGTGCCACCAGCAGTAACCGGGGACAGATGAACACTGAAGCTTTCTTT.

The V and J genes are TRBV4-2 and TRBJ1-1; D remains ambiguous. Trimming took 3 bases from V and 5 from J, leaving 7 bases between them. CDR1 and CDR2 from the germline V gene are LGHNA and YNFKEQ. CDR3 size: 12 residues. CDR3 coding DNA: TGTGCCAGCAGCCACGCCGGGACTGAAGCTTTCTTT. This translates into CASSHAGTEAFF.

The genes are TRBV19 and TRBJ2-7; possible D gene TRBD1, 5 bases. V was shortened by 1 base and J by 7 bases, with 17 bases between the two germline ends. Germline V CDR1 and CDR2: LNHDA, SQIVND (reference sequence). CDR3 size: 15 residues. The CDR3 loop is CASSIGPGQTGEQYF. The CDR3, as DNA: TGTGCCAGTAGTATAGGCCCAGGGCAGACTGGGGAGCAGTACTTC.

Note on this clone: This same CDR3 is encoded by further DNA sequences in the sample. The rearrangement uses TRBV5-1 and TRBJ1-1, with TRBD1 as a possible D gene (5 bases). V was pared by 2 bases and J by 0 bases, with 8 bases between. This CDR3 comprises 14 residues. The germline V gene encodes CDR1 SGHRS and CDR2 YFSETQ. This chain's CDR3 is CASSLTGMNTEAFF. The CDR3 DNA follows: TGCGCCAGCAGCTTAACAGGCATGAACACTGAAGCTTTCTTT.

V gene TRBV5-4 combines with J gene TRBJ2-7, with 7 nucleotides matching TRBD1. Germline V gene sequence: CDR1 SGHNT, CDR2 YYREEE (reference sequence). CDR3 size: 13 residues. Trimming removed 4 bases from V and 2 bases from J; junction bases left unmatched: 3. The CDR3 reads CASSPQGAYEQYF. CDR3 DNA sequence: TGTGCCAGCAGCCCCCAGGGGGCCTACGAGCAGTACTTC.

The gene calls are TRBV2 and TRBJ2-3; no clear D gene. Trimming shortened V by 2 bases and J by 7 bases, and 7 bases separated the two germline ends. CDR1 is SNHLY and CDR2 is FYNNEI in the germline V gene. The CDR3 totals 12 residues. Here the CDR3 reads CASSETTYTQYF. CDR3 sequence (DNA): TGTGCCAGCAGTGAAACTACTTATACGCAGTATTTT.

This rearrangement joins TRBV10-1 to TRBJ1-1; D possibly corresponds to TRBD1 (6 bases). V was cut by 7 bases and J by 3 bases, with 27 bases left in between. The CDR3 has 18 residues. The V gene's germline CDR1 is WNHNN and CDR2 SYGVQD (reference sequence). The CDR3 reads CASTYPTGGEGGYTEAFF. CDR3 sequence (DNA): TGCGCCAGCACCTACCCAACGGGAGGGGAAGGGGGATACACTGAAGCTTTCTTT.